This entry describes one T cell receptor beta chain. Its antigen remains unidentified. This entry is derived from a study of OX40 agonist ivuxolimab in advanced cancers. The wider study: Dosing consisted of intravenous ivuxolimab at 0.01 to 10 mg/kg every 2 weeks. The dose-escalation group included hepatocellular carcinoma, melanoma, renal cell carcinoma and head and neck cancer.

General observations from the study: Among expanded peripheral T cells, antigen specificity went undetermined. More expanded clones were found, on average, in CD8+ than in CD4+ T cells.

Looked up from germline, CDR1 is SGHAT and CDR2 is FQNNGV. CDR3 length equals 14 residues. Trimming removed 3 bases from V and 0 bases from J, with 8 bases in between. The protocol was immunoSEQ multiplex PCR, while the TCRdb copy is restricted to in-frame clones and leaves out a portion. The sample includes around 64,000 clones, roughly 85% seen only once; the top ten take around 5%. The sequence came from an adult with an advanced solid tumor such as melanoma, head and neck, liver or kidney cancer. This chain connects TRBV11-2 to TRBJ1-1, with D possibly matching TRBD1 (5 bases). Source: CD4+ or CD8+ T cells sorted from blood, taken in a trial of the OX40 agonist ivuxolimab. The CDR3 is CASSFGQLNTEAFF. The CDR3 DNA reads TGTGCCAGCAGCTTTGGACAACTGAACACTGAAGCTTTCTTT.